A single sample is the source of the 22 T cell receptor beta chains below, sequenced in a study of CD8 T cells in ankylosing spondylitis. TCRdb processed the 5' RACE reads anew with MiXCR; each CDR3 protein has one entry. The top ten clones hold roughly 9.2% of a sample with fewer than 350,000 distinct CDR3 sequences, around 10% of them seen once. The source material was blood, either unsorted or a sorted T cell fraction (not recorded which). The receptor source for this set is a female donor with ankylosing spondylitis or in good health (not recorded which).

The chain recombines TRBV10-3 with TRBJ2-7; 7 bases line up with TRBD1. J lost 1 base, V lost 6 bases, and 6 bases had no gene match. The CDR3 is 14 amino acids. Germline CDR1 and CDR2: ENHRY and SYGVKD. The CDR3 sequence is CAIRVRDSSYEQYF. The CDR3 region has the DNA TGTGCCATCAGGGTAAGGGACAGTTCCTACGAGCAGTACTTC.

This clonotype was observed many times. The chain carries TRBV20-1 and TRBJ2-1, with D tentatively TRBD2 (5 bases). With 3 bases removed from V and 2 bases from J, the gap between germline ends came to 14 bases. The CDR3 is made up of 15 amino acids. Per the germline V gene, CDR1 is DFQATT and CDR2 is SNEGSKA (reference sequence). The CDR3 reads CSASSGIGAYNEQFF. The DNA of the CDR3 is TGCAGTGCTAGCTCGGGAATAGGCGCCTACAATGAGCAGTTCTTC.

This clonotype was detected a few times. The chain recombines TRBV5-5 with TRBJ2-2, with 7 bases fitting TRBD2. Germline CDR1 is SGHKS and CDR2 is YYEKEE (reference sequence). This CDR3 is built from 16 residues. The V and J ends lost 0 bases and 7 bases, in that order; junction bases with no gene match: 9. The CDR3 spells CASSLGSQRGGGELFF. Written as DNA, the CDR3 is TGTGCCAGCAGCTTGGGGAGCCAGCGGGGTGGCGGGGAGCTGTTTTTT.

This clonotype was counted a few times. The chain carries TRBV18 and TRBJ1-1; unclear D gene. The CDR3 spans 15 residues. Trimming removed 5 bases at V and 1 base at J, with 14 bases between. Germline lookup yields CDR1 KGHSH and CDR2 LQKENI. CDR3 sequence (DNA): TGTGCCAGCTCAGGGCCATTGGGTCCGAACACTGAAGCTTTCTTT. Protein sequence: CASSGPLGPNTEAFF.

Comments on this clonotype: Since a much larger clone is just one base distant, this may be a read error. The chain is built from TRBV5-1 and TRBJ2-1, with 9 bases identical to TRBD2. The germline CDR1 and CDR2 sequences are SGHRS and YFSETQ. J lost 7 bases, V lost 0 bases, and 5 bases had no gene match. CDR3 length: 15 residues. CDR3 coding DNA: TGCGCCAGCAGCTTGGAGGCTAGCGGGATAAATGAGCAGTTCTTC. It is translated as CASSLEASGINEQFF. Supplemented by reference TRBV5-1 and TRBJ2-1, the full variable domain reads KAGVTQTPRYLIKTRGQQVTLSCSPISGHRSVSWYQQTPGQGLQFLFEYFSETQRNKGNFPGRFSGRQFSNSRSEMNVSTLELGDSALYLCASSLEASGINEQFFGPGTRLTVL.

This clonotype came up many times. The rearrangement uses TRBV20-1 and TRBJ2-1; a possible D gene is TRBD1 (5 bases). Germline V lookup: CDR1 DFQATT, CDR2 SNEGSKA (reference sequence). The V and J ends lost 0 bases and 0 bases respectively, with 15 bases between them. The CDR3 covers 17 residues. CDR3 DNA: TGCAGTGCTAGAGAGGTGGGGCGCCCGAGCTCCTACAATGAGCAGTTCTTC. It specifies CSAREVGRPSSYNEQFF.

Details on this clonotype: The junction shows a germline mismatch at one end, possibly a read error. This sequence joins TRBV12-3 or TRBV12-4 and TRBJ2-1; 11 bases are a match to TRBD1. There are 14 residues in the CDR3. In DNA, the CDR3 is TGTGTCAGCCACCGGGACAGGGGGACGAATGAGCAGTTCTTC. It is translated as CVSHRDRGTNEQFF.

This clonotype was counted ten times or more. The rearrangement joins TRBV20-1 to TRBJ2-3; 9 bases are a match to TRBD1. V gave up 5 bases and J gave up 5 bases; unmatched junction bases: 17. This CDR3 is 17 amino acids long. The germline V gene encodes CDR1 DFQATT and CDR2 SNEGSKA (reference sequence). CDR3 nucleotides: TGCAGTGCTGCCCGAACTCCGGGACAGGGTCTGCGAGATACGCAGTATTTT. Translated, it gives CSAARTPGQGLRDTQYF.

This clonotype was picked up many times. This chain joins TRBV7-6 and TRBJ2-3; no reliable D call. The CDR3 extends over 14 amino acids. Germline V CDR1 and CDR2: SGHVS, FNYEAQ. V lost 0 bases and J 4 bases, leaving 8 bases between the germline ends. The CDR3 is CASSLAVWADTQYF. CDR3 DNA sequence: TGTGCCAGCAGCTTAGCCGTTTGGGCAGATACGCAGTATTTT.

Points on this clonotype: At one of its ends the junction is not consistent with the germline gene, which may arise from a read error. This sequence joins TRBV7-6 and TRBJ1-5, with 8 bases aligning to TRBD1. The CDR3 has 15 residues. Germline lookup yields CDR1 SGHVS and CDR2 FNYEAQ. The CDR3 loop is CASGLESGGFQPQHF. DNA of the CDR3: TGTGCCAGCGGCTTAGAGTCAGGGGGCTTTCAGCCCCAGCATTTT.

This clonotype was recorded many times. V usage is TRBV20-1 and J usage is TRBJ2-1; a weak D match, TRBD1 (5 bases). There are 14 residues in the CDR3. Germline V gene sequence: CDR1 DFQATT, CDR2 SNEGSKA (reference sequence). V was pared by 0 bases and J by 4 bases, with 10 bases between. The CDR3 DNA follows: TGCAGTGCTAGAGAACAGGTTCTATACAATGAGCAGTTCTTC. Translated, it gives CSAREQVLYNEQFF.

This chain uses TRBV7-9 with TRBJ2-5; no reliable D call. CDR3 length equals 13 residues. V was trimmed by 5 bases and J by 5 bases, leaving 12 bases between them. CDR1 is SEHNR and CDR2 is FQNEAQ in the germline V gene (reference sequence). The CDR3 is CASSNRRVETQYF. Here the CDR3 DNA reads TGTGCCAGCAGCAACCGGAGAGTGGAGACCCAGTACTTC.

V and J are TRBV24-1 and TRBJ2-3; TRBD1 matches 9 bases. This CDR3 is built from 17 residues. V shed 4 bases and J 6 bases; nucleotides not matched to a gene: 13. CDR1 and CDR2 from the germline V gene are KGHDR and SFDVKD. The CDR3 bases are TGTGCCACCAGTGAGCCACGGACAGGGGAAGTTCGCGATACGCAGTATTTT. It encodes CATSEPRTGEVRDTQYF.

This clonotype was observed many times. CDR3 region: CASSLVGRGSGNTIYF. For the CDR3, the DNA is TGTGCCAGCAGCTTAGTCGGGCGCGGCTCTGGAAACACCATATATTTT. The V and J genes are TRBV7-2 and TRBJ1-3; D remains unclear. The germline gives CDR1 SGHTA, CDR2 FQGNSA. The CDR3 consists of 16 residues. Between the trimmed V and J ends, which lost 1 base and 0 bases, there was a span of 10 bases. Using reference TRBV7-2 and TRBJ1-3 for the parts outside the CDR3, the full variable domain is GAGVSQSPSNKVTEKGKDVELRCDPISGHTALYWYRQSLGQGLEFLIYFQGNSAPDKSGLPSDRFSAERTGGSVSTLTIQRTQQEDSAVYLCASSLVGRGSGNTIYFGEGSWLTVV.

The J gene is TRBJ2-1, the V gene TRBV5-1; TRBD1 matches 10 bases. The CDR3 totals 16 residues. The ends lost 4 bases at V and 2 bases at J; junction bases unmatched: 6. Germline-derived CDR1 and CDR2 are SGHRS and YFSETQ. The CDR3 DNA reads as TGCGCCAGCAGCGGGGAAGGACAGGGGGCCTACAATGAGCAGTTCTTC. Translated, it gives CASSGEGQGAYNEQFF.

This clonotype was found many times. The genes are TRBV5-1 and TRBJ2-1; 11 bases fit TRBD1. The V gene's germline CDR1 is SGHRS and CDR2 YFSETQ. The ends lost 0 bases at V and 7 bases at J; junction bases unmatched: 3. This CDR3 is built from 15 residues. This CDR3 is CASSLVDRGRNEQFF. The DNA for the CDR3 is TGCGCCAGCAGCTTGGTGGACAGGGGGCGGAATGAGCAGTTCTTC.

This clonotype occurred many times. V usage is TRBV27 and J usage is TRBJ1-1; 7 bases line up with TRBD1. V shed 6 bases, J shed 3 bases, and the junction held 1 base outside the gene matches. The CDR3 contains 12 residues. Per the germline V gene, CDR1 is MNHEY and CDR2 is SMNVEV (reference sequence). CDR3 in amino acids: CASRTGDTEAFF. In nucleotides, the CDR3 is TGTGCCAGCAGAACAGGGGACACTGAAGCTTTCTTT.

This clonotype has ten or more counts. The chain combines TRBV19 with TRBJ2-2, with unresolved D. Germline values: CDR1 LNHDA, CDR2 SQIVND (reference sequence). The CDR3 runs to 14 residues. V shed 6 bases and J shed 0 bases, with 8 bases lying between them. The CDR3 DNA reads TGTGCCAGTAGCCTGCAGGCGAACACCGGGGAGCTGTTTTTT. Encoded protein: CASSLQANTGELFF.

This clonotype was seen many times. The rearrangement links TRBV7-2 to TRBJ2-1; no clear D gene. The ends were cut back, 5 bases at V and 3 bases at J, with 11 bases in the middle. Germline V gives CDR1 SGHTA, CDR2 FQGNSA. The CDR3 spans 14 residues. CDR3 nucleotides: TGTGCCAGCAGCCAAACCCCCAGCTACAATGAGCAGTTCTTC. Protein: CASSQTPSYNEQFF.

This clonotype was observed a few times. The CDR3 reads CASSSVTSGGFSYEQYF. The CDR3 DNA reads TGTGCCAGCAGTTCCGTCACTAGCGGGGGCTTCTCCTACGAGCAGTACTTC. The chain has TRBV27 and TRBJ2-7, with 11 positions matching TRBD2. CDR1 is MNHEY, CDR2 SMNVEV, per germline (reference sequence). The V gene end was trimmed by 4 bases and the J gene end by 0 bases; junction bases not matched to a gene: 8. The CDR3 covers 17 residues.

At least ten counts were recorded for this clonotype. One end of the junction does not line up with germline, which may come from a read error. The chain combines TRBV5-1 with TRBJ2-2; D is unresolved. Germline V lookup: CDR1 SGHRS, CDR2 YFSETQ. This CDR3 has 12 residues. CDR3 DNA: TGTGCCAGCAGTTCGAACACCGGGGAGCTGTTTTTT. It translates to CASSSNTGELFF.

At least ten counts were recorded for this clonotype. The rearrangement joins TRBV20-1 to TRBJ1-1; D remains ambiguous. V was cut by 3 bases and J by 11 bases, with 19 bases left in between. Germline assignment: CDR1 DFQATT and CDR2 SNEGSKA (reference sequence). This CDR3 contains 13 residues. As DNA, the CDR3 is TGCAGTGCTAGCCCCCCGTTAGAAAACGAGGCTTTCTTT. Translation gives CSASPPLENEAFF.